This TCR beta chain was identified in a study of blood T cell repertoires in COVID-19. Whole-study context: PBMCs, B-cell-depleted T cells, or T cells were the source of the cDNA or gDNA that made up the material.

TCRdb keeps only in-frame clones here, not all; method: immunoSEQ multiplex PCR. In the table there are 250,000 to 350,000 clones, about 89% of which are singletons. This CDR3 spans 15 amino acids. V was pared by 0 bases and J by 6 bases, with 12 bases between. Germline CDR1 and CDR2: LGHNA and YNFKEQ. The receptor was isolated from a woman in her sixties or seventies with acute or convalescent COVID-19. Input material: peripheral blood. The chain carries TRBV4-2 and TRBJ1-5; D is uncertain. This CDR3 is CASSQDGTTFQPQHF. In nucleotides, the CDR3 is TGTGCCAGCAGCCAAGATGGCACGACATTTCAGCCCCAGCATTTT.